This T cell receptor beta chain was observed in a study of CD8+ T cells in alopecia areata. The overall study: The graft donors were approximately 6-12-month-old C3H/HeJ mice with spontaneous alopecia, and their skin went to approximately 7-10-week-old female C3H/HeJ mice.

Study results and caveats: Lesional tissue from the scalp (especially in alopecia totalis/universalis) showed higher clonality than normal scalp.

A sort of pooled cutaneous lymph node cells used CD4, CD8alpha, NKG2D, NKG2ACE and other stains. About this clone: Its antigen is not known. Germline and genes here are mouse. The read comes to an end 4 residues before the CDR3 does, leaving the germline J gene to fill in the end.

The germline gives CDR1 NNHNN, CDR2 SYGAGS (reference sequence). The CDR3 totals 13 residues. V shed 5 bases and J 3 bases; nucleotides not matched to a gene: 4. Following extraction, RNA underwent reverse transcription to cDNA, which served as the sequencing template. Repertoires were generated with immunoSEQ multiplex PCR, while TCRdb's copy carries only in-frame clones and drops some. The table lists 290,000 or so clones, no singletons, with 0.9% to 1.5% in the top ten. This TCR was recovered from a C3H/HeJ mouse with alopecia areata. Mice of this strain are of MHC haplotype H2-k. The material sequenced was CD4+ T cells sorted from a lymph node. The rearrangement joins TRBV13-2 to TRBJ1-1, with 7 bases that match TRBD1. This CDR3 reads CASGRQGDTEVFF. Incomplete CDR3 DNA: TGTGCCAGCGGCCGACAGGGAGACACA.